This T cell receptor beta chain emerged from a study of OX40 agonist ivuxolimab in advanced cancers. The study's findings and limits: Researchers did not determine the expanded peripheral T cells' antigen specificity.

The table came from immunoSEQ multiplex PCR; TCRdb's copy has only in-frame clones and leaves some out. This repertoire shows about 60,000 clones, over 80% found once; its top ten account for roughly 2%. The table lists this clone with a few counts. The antigen is not known. Trimming cost V 5 bases and J 5 bases, with 16 bases left between them. The CDR3 is made up of 15 amino acids. Germline CDR1 and CDR2: MNHNY and SVGAGI (reference sequence). This clonotype originated in an adult with an advanced solid tumor such as melanoma, head and neck, liver or kidney cancer. The chain links TRBV6-6 to TRBJ1-5, with D possibly TRBD1 on 5 matching bases. Sequencing used CD4+ or CD8+ T cells sorted from blood, obtained in a trial of the OX40 agonist ivuxolimab. The CDR3 spells CASSLDGREDQPQHF. CDR3 coding DNA: TGTGCCAGCAGTCTCGACGGCAGGGAGGATCAGCCCCAGCATTTT.